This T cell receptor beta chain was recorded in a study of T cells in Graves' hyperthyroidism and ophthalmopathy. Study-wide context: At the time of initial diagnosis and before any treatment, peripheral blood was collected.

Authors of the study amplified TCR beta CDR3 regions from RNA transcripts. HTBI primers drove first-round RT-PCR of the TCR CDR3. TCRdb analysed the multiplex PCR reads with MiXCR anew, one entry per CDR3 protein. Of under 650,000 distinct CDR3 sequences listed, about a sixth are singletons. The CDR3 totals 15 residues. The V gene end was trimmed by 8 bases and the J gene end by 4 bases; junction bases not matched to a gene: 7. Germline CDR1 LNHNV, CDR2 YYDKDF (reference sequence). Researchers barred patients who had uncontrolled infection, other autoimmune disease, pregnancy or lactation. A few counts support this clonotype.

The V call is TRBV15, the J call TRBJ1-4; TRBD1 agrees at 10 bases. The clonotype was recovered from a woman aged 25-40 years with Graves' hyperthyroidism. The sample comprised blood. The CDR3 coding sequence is TGTGCCACCGAGACAGGGGGCGCAGGTAATGAAAAACTGTTTTTT. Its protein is CATETGGAGNEKLFF.